This T cell receptor beta chain was sequenced during a study of blood T cells in healthy people across ages. The use of a sample-barcoded 5' primer and a J-beta primer mix characterized a second PCR of roughly 7 to 11 cycles. In TCRdb, the 5' RACE reads were re-called with MiXCR into one record per CDR3 protein. The sample lists about 680,000 distinct CDR3 sequences; around 49% were seen once. This clonotype was detected only a few times. The V gene's germline CDR1 is SNHLY and CDR2 FYNNEI. V gave up 4 bases and J gave up 11 bases, with 10 bases separating them. This CDR3 has 11 residues. The sequence came from a woman in her sixties or seventies in good health. Sequencing was done on a sample of blood. V and J are TRBV2 and TRBJ2-3; D gene unclear. The CDR3 nucleotides read TGTGCCAGCAGTGGCAGTAACGTGCAGTATTTT. It codes for CASSGSNVQYF.